These 2 T cell receptor beta chains came from one sample sequenced in a study of cytomegalovirus exposure and HLA in healthy donors. The PCR employed 60 Vbeta primers together with 13 Jbeta primers. The assay was immunoSEQ multiplex PCR, and TCRdb's table has in-frame clones only and misses some. The top ten hold about 1.5% of the sample, which has some 160,000 clones, approximately 80% seen once. The material sequenced was PBMCs. These receptors came from a woman aged 25 to 39 in good health and CMV-seronegative.

This clone was detected a few times. The rearrangement links TRBV14 to TRBJ1-1, with D unresolved. The CDR3 spans 15 residues. Trimming cost V 4 bases and J 0 bases, with 12 bases left between them. The V gene's germline CDR1 is SGHDN and CDR2 FVKESK. The chain's CDR3 is CASSPGPGVNTEAFF. The CDR3 DNA reads TGTGCCAGCAGCCCAGGCCCCGGGGTGAACACTGAAGCTTTCTTT. Full variable domain (rest looked up from reference TRBV14 and TRBJ1-1): EAGVTQFPSHSVIEKGQTVTLRCDPISGHDNLYWYRRVMGKEIKFLLHFVKESKQDESGMPNNRFLAERTGGTYSTLKVQPAELEDSGVYFCASSPGPGVNTEAFFGQGTRLTVV.

This chain joins TRBV28 and TRBJ2-7; 8 bases match TRBD1. CDR1 MDHEN and CDR2 SYDVKM come from the germline V gene. Trimming took 6 bases from V and 2 from J; bases not matched to a gene: 9. The CDR3 sequence is 15 residues long. The chain's CDR3 is CASRSTGVRTYEQYF. The CDR3 DNA reads TGTGCCAGCAGGTCGACAGGGGTCAGGACCTACGAGCAGTACTTC.